This is a list of T cell receptor beta chains from one sample in a study of shared clonotypes between healthy human individuals. Repertoires were generated with immunoSEQ multiplex PCR, while TCRdb's copy carries only in-frame clones and drops some. The sample has about 2 million clones, roughly 95% seen once. The source material was naive CD8+ T cells sorted from blood. These receptors were collected from a man between 18 and 29 years old in good health. Both conserved end residues are part of each CDR3. Fields, in order: clone size, V gene, J gene, D gene, CDR3 length, CDR3 protein, CDR3 DNA. A D gene is named only where the DNA matches it firmly. Not all rows give a size; the values are once, few, many and, for expanded clones, a class.

.	TRBV5-1	TRBJ2-2	TRBD2	16	CASSLVLALNTGELFF	TGCGCCAGCAGCTTGGTACTAGCGTTGAACACCGGGGAGCTGTTTTTT
.	TRBV5-4	TRBJ1-2	.	13	CASSLEAGWGYTF	TGTGCCAGCAGCTTGGAGGCAGGGTGGGGCTACACCTTC
few	TRBV30	TRBJ1-5	.	13	CAWSVSNDQPQHF	TGTGCCTGGAGTGTGAGCAACGATCAGCCCCAGCATTTT
.	TRBV5-1	TRBJ2-7	TRBD1	14	CASSLEGQGYEQYF	TGCGCCAGCAGCTTGGAGGGACAGGGATACGAGCAGTACTTC
.	TRBV5-6	TRBJ1-5	.	13	CASSLDGNQPQHF	TGTGCCAGCAGCTTGGATGGCAATCAGCCCCAGCATTTT
.	TRBV7-8	TRBJ2-7	.	14	CASSLGLDPYEQYF	TGTGCCAGCAGCTTAGGACTAGACCCTTACGAGCAGTACTTC
.	TRBV5-1	TRBJ2-1	TRBD2	15	CASSPTSGLYNEQFF	TGCGCCAGCAGCCCAACTAGCGGACTATACAATGAGCAGTTCTTC
.	TRBV30	TRBJ2-3	.	13	CAWSVDSTDTQYF	TGTGCCTGGAGTGTCGACTCAACAGATACGCAGTATTTT
.	TRBV6-5	TRBJ2-7	TRBD2	15	CASSRRGASSYEQYF	TGTGCCAGCAGCCGGCGGGGGGCTAGCTCCTACGAGCAGTACTTC
.	TRBV6-6	TRBJ2-7	TRBD2	15	CASSYTSGTAYEQYF	TGTGCCAGCAGTTACACTAGCGGGACGGCCTACGAGCAGTACTTC
.	TRBV11-2	TRBJ1-2	.	14	CASSFRGWDYGYTF	TGTGCCAGCAGCTTTCGGGGTTGGGACTATGGCTACACCTTC
.	TRBV7-2	TRBJ2-5	.	15	CASSLGWQTQETQYF	TGTGCCAGCAGCTTAGGGTGGCAGACCCAAGAGACCCAGTACTTC
.	TRBV27	TRBJ2-1	.	13	CASSLSIGNEQFF	TGTGCCAGCAGTTTATCGATTGGTAATGAGCAGTTCTTC
.	TRBV29-1	TRBJ2-1	.	15	CSVEGWGGFYNEQFF	TGCAGCGTTGAAGGATGGGGCGGGTTCTACAATGAGCAGTTCTTC
.	TRBV7-9	TRBJ2-3	TRBD2	15	CASSPYGGDTDTQYF	TGTGCCAGCAGCCCCTACGGGGGGGACACAGATACGCAGTATTTT
.	TRBV27	TRBJ1-1	.	14	CASTATLGNTEAFF	TGTGCCAGCACAGCGACACTAGGGAACACTGAAGCTTTCTTT
.	TRBV10-3	TRBJ1-1	.	14	CAISESLGNTEAFF	TGTGCCATCAGTGAGTCCCTCGGGAACACTGAAGCTTTCTTT
.	TRBV10-1	TRBJ1-6	.	14	CASSSDRRDSPLHF	TGCGCCAGCAGCTCAGACAGGAGGGATTCACCCCTCCACTTT
.	TRBV27	TRBJ1-6	.	16	CASGLTLTGVWEPLHF	TGTGCCAGCGGCCTGACCCTCACCGGGGTTTGGGAACCCCTCCACTTT
.	TRBV9	TRBJ2-3	.	15	CASSVGGPPGDTQYF	TGTGCCAGCAGCGTTGGGGGTCCCCCAGGAGATACGCAGTATTTT
.	TRBV7-6	TRBJ1-3	.	16	CASSLEYGTGGNTIYF	TGTGCCAGCAGCTTAGAGTATGGGACTGGGGGAAACACCATATATTTT
.	TRBV10-3	TRBJ1-1	.	14	CAISESGGNTEAFF	TGTGCCATCAGTGAGTCTGGTGGGAACACTGAAGCTTTCTTT
.	TRBV11-2	TRBJ2-3	.	18	CASSLDSISHPLTDTQYF	TGTGCCAGCAGCTTAGACTCCATTAGTCACCCACTCACAGATACGCAGTATTTT
.	TRBV10-3	TRBJ1-4	.	12	CAISDPSEKLFF	TGTGCCATCAGTGACCCGAGCGAAAAACTGTTTTTT
.	TRBV4-1	TRBJ1-1	.	15	CASSQEPRAYTEAFF	TGCGCCAGCAGCCAAGAACCAAGGGCCTACACTGAAGCTTTCTTT
few	TRBV4-3	TRBJ1-2	.	11	CASSQGDRYTF	TGCGCCAGCAGCCAAGGAGACCGCTACACCTTC
.	TRBV7-6	TRBJ2-1	.	14	CASSLGSDGNEQFF	TGTGCCAGCAGCTTGGGCTCGGATGGCAATGAGCAGTTCTTC
.	TRBV7-9	TRBJ2-7	.	12	CASSSSNYEQYF	TGTGCCAGCAGCTCCTCGAACTACGAGCAGTACTTC
.	TRBV4-1	TRBJ2-7	TRBD2	17	CASSQLGLAENSYEQYF	TGCGCCAGCAGTCAACTGGGACTAGCGGAAAACTCCTACGAGCAGTACTTC
.	TRBV28	TRBJ2-5	TRBD2	17	CASSLSGLAEIQETQYF	TGTGCCAGCAGTTTATCGGGACTAGCGGAGATCCAAGAGACCCAGTACTTC
.	TRBV6-5	TRBJ2-3	.	13	CASSSSSTDTQYF	TGTGCCAGCAGTTCCAGCTCCACAGATACGCAGTATTTT
.	TRBV4-1	TRBJ2-2	.	14	CASSQDSATGELFF	TGCGCCAGCAGCCAAGATTCGGCCACCGGGGAGCTGTTTTTT
.	TRBV10-3	TRBJ1-1	.	15	CAISEDDRIWTEAFF	TGTGCCATCAGTGAAGATGACAGGATTTGGACTGAAGCTTTCTTT
.	TRBV7-9	TRBJ1-2	TRBD1	15	CASSLTPTGVYGYTF	TGTGCCAGCAGCTTAACCCCGACAGGGGTCTATGGCTACACCTTC
.	TRBV19	TRBJ1-6	.	15	CASSIATADNSPLHF	TGTGCCAGTAGTATAGCTACCGCGGATAATTCACCCCTCCACTTT
.	TRBV27	TRBJ2-1	TRBD1	16	CASRSPTGYESNEQFF	TGTGCCAGCAGATCTCCGACAGGGTACGAATCCAATGAGCAGTTCTTC
.	TRBV10-3	TRBJ1-2	.	14	CAISDIEDPGGYTF	TGTGCCATCAGTGATATAGAGGACCCTGGTGGCTACACCTTC
.	TRBV28	TRBJ2-1	.	14	CASSLRQEYNEQFF	TGTGCCAGCAGTTTAAGACAGGAATACAATGAGCAGTTCTTC
.	TRBV5-1	TRBJ1-1	.	16	CASSLDSFTMNTEAFF	TGCGCCAGCAGCTTGGACAGCTTTACCATGAACACTGAAGCTTTCTTT
once	TRBV15	TRBJ1-4	.	14	CATTDSTTNEKLFF	TGTGCCACTACGGACAGCACAACTAATGAAAAACTGTTTTTT
.	TRBV7-9	TRBJ2-7	.	15	CASSLGQGLSYEQYF	TGTGCCAGCAGCTTGGGGCAGGGGCTCTCCTACGAGCAGTACTTC
once	TRBV21-1	TRBJ1-2	.	13	CASREGVAYGYTF	TGTGCCAGCAGAGAAGGGGTGGCCTATGGCTACACCTTC
.	TRBV28	TRBJ1-1	.	13	CASSLLGETEAFF	TGTGCCAGCAGTTTATTAGGAGAGACTGAAGCTTTCTTT
.	TRBV30	TRBJ2-7	.	12	CAWSGVGYEQYF	TGTGCCTGGAGTGGGGTGGGCTACGAGCAGTACTTC
.	TRBV4-2	TRBJ2-7	.	16	CASSQDITDETYEQYF	TGTGCCAGCAGCCAAGATATTACGGACGAGACCTACGAGCAGTACTTC
.	TRBV6-1	TRBJ2-7	.	15	CASSVQGLDSYEQYF	TGTGCCAGCAGTGTGCAGGGTCTTGACAGCTACGAGCAGTACTTC
.	TRBV19	TRBJ2-7	TRBD1	15	CASSSRTGTGYEQYF	TGTGCCAGTAGTTCCCGGACAGGGACGGGGTACGAGCAGTACTTC
.	TRBV27	TRBJ2-4	.	15	CASRLGVEGESIQYF	TGTGCCAGCAGATTGGGGGTCGAGGGGGAGAGCATTCAGTACTTC
.	TRBV5-6	TRBJ2-7	.	13	CASSSTGEYEQYF	TGTGCCAGCAGCTCGACAGGTGAATACGAGCAGTACTTC
.	TRBV7-9	TRBJ2-5	TRBD2	15	CASSLVGLGEETQYF	TGTGCCAGCAGCTTAGTGGGACTAGGGGAAGAGACCCAGTACTTC
.	TRBV11-2	TRBJ2-6	.	16	CASSYARGEGANVLTF	TGTGCCAGCAGCTATGCCAGGGGAGAAGGGGCCAACGTCCTGACTTTC
.	TRBV30	TRBJ2-1	.	18	CAWSVKASYSSSYNEQFF	TGTGCCTGGAGTGTGAAGGCCTCCTATTCAAGCTCCTACAATGAGCAGTTCTTC
.	TRBV27	TRBJ1-2	.	14	CASSSGGLMNGYTF	TGTGCCAGCAGTTCGGGGGGTTTAATGAATGGCTACACCTTC
.	TRBV9	TRBJ1-1	.	13	CASSVALNTEAFF	TGTGCCAGCAGCGTAGCACTGAACACTGAAGCTTTCTTT